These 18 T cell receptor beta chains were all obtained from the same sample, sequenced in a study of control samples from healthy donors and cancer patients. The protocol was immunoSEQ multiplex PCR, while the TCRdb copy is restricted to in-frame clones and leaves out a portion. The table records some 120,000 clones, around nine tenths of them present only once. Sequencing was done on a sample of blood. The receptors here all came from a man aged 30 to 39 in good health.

CDR3 bases: TGTGCCAGCAGCTTGGGGGCTCCCTCCCCTTATGGCTACACCTTC. It encodes CASSLGAPSPYGYTF. This chain links TRBV5-4 with TRBJ1-2, with unresolved D. The CDR3 loop spans 15 amino acids. CDR1 and CDR2 from the germline V gene are SGHNT and YYREEE (reference sequence). Trimming removed 0 bases from V and 5 bases from J, with 14 bases in between. Variable domain in full (rest from reference TRBV5-4 and TRBJ1-2): ETGVTQSPTHLIKTRGQQVTLRCSSQSGHNTVSWYQQALGQGPQFIFQYYREEENGRGNFPPRFSGLQFPNYSSELNVNALELDDSALYLCASSLGAPSPYGYTFGSGTRLTVV.

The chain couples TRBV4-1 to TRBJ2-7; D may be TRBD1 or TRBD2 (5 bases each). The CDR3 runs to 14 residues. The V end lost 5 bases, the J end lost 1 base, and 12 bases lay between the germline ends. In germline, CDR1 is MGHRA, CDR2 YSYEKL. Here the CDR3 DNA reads TGCGCCAGCAGCGTCGGGACGGTATCCTACGAGCAGTACTTC. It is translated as CASSVGTVSYEQYF.

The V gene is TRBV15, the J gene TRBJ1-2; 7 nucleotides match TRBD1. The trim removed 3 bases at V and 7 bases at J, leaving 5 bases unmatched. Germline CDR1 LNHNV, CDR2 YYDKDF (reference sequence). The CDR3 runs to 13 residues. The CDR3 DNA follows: TGTGCCACCAGCAGGCAACAGGGGTTTGGCTACACCTTC. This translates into CATSRQQGFGYTF. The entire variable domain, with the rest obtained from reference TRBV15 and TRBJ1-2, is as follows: DAMVIQNPRYQVTQFGKPVTLSCSQTLNHNVMYWYQQKSSQAPKLLFHYYDKDFNNEADTPDNFQSRRPNTSFCFLDIRSPGLGDTAMYLCATSRQQGFGYTFGSGTRLTVV.

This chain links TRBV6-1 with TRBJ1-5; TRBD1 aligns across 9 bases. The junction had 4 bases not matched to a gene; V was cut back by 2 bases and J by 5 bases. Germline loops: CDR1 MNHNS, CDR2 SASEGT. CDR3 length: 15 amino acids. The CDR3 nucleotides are TGTGCCAGCAGTGAAAACAGGGGGCTGGATCAGCCCCAGCATTTT. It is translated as CASSENRGLDQPQHF.

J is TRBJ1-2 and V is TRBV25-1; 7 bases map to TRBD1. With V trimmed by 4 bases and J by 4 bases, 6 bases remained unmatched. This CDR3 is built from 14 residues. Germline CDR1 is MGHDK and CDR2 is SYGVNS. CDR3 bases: TGTGCCAGCAGTGTCGAGGGGGACAGCTATGGCTACACCTTC. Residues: CASSVEGDSYGYTF.

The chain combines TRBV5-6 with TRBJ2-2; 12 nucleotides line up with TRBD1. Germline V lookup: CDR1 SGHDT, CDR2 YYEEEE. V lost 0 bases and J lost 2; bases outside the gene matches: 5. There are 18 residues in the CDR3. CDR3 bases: TGTGCCAGCAGCTTGGACCTCGGGACAGGGGGCAACACCGGGGAGCTGTTTTTT. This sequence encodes CASSLDLGTGGNTGELFF.

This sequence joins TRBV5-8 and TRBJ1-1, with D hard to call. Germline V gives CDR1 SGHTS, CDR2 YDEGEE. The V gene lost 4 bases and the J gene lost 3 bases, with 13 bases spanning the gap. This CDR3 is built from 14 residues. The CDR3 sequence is CASSLEDLDTEAFF. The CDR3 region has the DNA TGTGCCAGCAGCCTTGAAGATTTGGACACTGAAGCTTTCTTT. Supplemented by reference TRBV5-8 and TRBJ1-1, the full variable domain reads EAGVTQSPTHLIKTRGQQATLRCSPISGHTSVYWYQQALGLGLQFLLWYDEGEERNRGNFPPRFSGRQFPNYSSELNVNALELEDSALYLCASSLEDLDTEAFFGQGTRLTVV.

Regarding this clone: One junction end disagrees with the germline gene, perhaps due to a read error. The DNA for the CDR3 is TGCAGCGCTGAAGGGAGCGGGGGGGGCGATGAGCAGTTCTTC. Protein sequence: CSAEGSGGGDEQFF. The rearrangement links TRBV29-1 to TRBJ2-1; 10 nucleotides match TRBD2. This CDR3 is built from 14 residues. CDR1 and CDR2 from the germline V gene are SQVTM and ANQGSEA.

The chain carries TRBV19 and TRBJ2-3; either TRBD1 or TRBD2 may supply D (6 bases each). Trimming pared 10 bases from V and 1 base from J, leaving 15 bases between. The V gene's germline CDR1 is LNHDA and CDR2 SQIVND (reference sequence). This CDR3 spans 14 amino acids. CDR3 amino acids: CATREEGGTDTQYF. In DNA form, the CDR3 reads TGTGCCACCAGGGAGGAGGGGGGCACAGATACGCAGTATTTT.

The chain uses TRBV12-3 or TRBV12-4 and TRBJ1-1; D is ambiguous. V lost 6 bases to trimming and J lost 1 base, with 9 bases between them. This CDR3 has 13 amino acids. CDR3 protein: CASRPRENTEAFF. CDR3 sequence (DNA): TGTGCCAGCAGACCAAGGGAGAACACTGAAGCTTTCTTT.

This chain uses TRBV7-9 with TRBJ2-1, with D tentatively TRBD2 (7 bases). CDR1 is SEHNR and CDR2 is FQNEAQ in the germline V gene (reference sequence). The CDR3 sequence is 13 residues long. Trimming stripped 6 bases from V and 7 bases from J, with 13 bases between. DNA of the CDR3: TGTGCCAGCAGATTCGAGGGGGGGAATGAGCAGTTCTTC. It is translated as CASRFEGGNEQFF.

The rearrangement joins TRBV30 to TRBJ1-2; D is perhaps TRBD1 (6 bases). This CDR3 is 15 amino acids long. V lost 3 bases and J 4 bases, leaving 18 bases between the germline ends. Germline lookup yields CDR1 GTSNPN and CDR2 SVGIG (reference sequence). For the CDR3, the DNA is TGTGCCTGGAGCCTTATTCCCGGGACACTCTATGGCTACACCTTC. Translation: CAWSLIPGTLYGYTF.

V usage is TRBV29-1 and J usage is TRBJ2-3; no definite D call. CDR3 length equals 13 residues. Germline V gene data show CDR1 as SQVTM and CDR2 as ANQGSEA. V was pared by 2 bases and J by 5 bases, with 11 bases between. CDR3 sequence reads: CSVEKAEVDTQYF. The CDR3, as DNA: TGCAGCGTTGAAAAGGCCGAAGTAGATACGCAGTATTTT.

The CDR3 DNA reads as TGTGCCAGCAGAATCAATACAGGGATGGCCGGGGAGCTGTTTTTT. It codes for CASRINTGMAGELFF. The rearrangement uses TRBV2 and TRBJ2-2, with D maybe TRBD1 (6 bases). Germline V gene lookup returns CDR1 SNHLY and CDR2 FYNNEI. V was trimmed by 6 bases and J by 6 bases, leaving 17 bases between them. The CDR3 spans 15 residues.

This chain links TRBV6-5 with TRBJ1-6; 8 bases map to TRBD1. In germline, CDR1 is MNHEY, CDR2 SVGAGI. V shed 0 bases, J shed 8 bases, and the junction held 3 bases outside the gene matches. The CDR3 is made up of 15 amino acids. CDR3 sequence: CASSYSSGGDSPLHF. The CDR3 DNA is TGTGCCAGCAGTTACTCGTCAGGGGGCGATTCACCCCTCCACTTT.

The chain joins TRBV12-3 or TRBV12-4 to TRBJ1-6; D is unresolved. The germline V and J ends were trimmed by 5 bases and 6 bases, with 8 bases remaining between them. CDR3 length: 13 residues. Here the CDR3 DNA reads TGTGCCAGCAGTCCCCGGATTAATTCACCCCTCCACTTT. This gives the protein CASSPRINSPLHF.

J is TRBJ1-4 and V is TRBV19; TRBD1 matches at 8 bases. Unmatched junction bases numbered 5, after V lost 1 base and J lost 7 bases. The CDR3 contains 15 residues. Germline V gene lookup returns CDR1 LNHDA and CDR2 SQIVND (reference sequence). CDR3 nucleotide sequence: TGTGCCAGTAGTATAGGAGGACAGGGACGTGAAAAACTGTTTTTT. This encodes CASSIGGQGREKLFF.

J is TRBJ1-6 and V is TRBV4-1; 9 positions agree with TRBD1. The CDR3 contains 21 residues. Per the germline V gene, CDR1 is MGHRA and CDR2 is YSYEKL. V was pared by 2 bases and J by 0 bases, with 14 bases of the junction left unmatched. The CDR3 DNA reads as TGCGCCAGCAGCCAACTAGCTCAAACAGGGGGCCTAAACTCCTATAATTCACCCCTCCACTTT. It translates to CASSQLAQTGGLNSYNSPLHF.